These 32 T cell receptor beta chains originate from one sample sequenced in a study of T cells after yellow fever vaccination. Via MiXCR, TCRdb re-called the 5' RACE reads, giving one row per CDR3 protein. The repertoire holds more than 350,000 distinct CDR3 sequences, with roughly 11% as singletons. The sample was PBMCs, taken on the day of the first yellow fever vaccination. Source of these receptors: a man between 18 and 29 years old who received the YFV17D yellow fever vaccine.

This clonotype was found a few times. The chain carries TRBV5-6 and TRBJ2-1; the match to TRBD1 covers 8 bases. Germline V lookup: CDR1 SGHDT, CDR2 YYEEEE. J was trimmed by 12 bases and V by 3 bases; bases with no gene match: 5. This CDR3 spans 12 amino acids. Here the CDR3 DNA reads TGTGCCAGCAGCTACGACACAGGGGGGCAGTTCTTC. Translating gives CASSYDTGGQFF.

This chain uses TRBV5-1 with TRBJ2-7; 9 bases line up with TRBD1. With V trimmed by 6 bases and J by 3 bases, 7 bases remained unmatched. Germline V gives CDR1 SGHRS, CDR2 YFSETQ. CDR3 length: 14 amino acids. This chain's CDR3 is CASNPRDRVYEQYV. DNA of the CDR3: TGCGCCAGCAACCCACGGGACAGGGTCTACGAGCAGTACGTC.

The gene calls are TRBV7-8 and TRBJ1-6, with 7 bases lining up with TRBD1. Germline values: CDR1 SGHVS, CDR2 FQNEAQ. The CDR3 loop spans 15 amino acids. J gave up 6 bases and V 5 bases, and 7 bases lay outside the gene matches. The CDR3 DNA reads TGTGCCAGCAGCAAGACAGGGAAGCGTAATTCACCCCTCCACTTT. It translates to CASSKTGKRNSPLHF.

The chain recombines TRBV6-2 or TRBV6-3 with TRBJ2-6; the D is unclear. Germline loops: CDR1 MNHEY, CDR2 SVGEGT. The CDR3 is 14 residues long. Trimming removed 8 bases at V and 2 bases at J, with 10 bases between. The CDR3 here is CASQYGAGANVLTF. CDR3 bases: TGTGCCAGCCAGTATGGGGCTGGGGCCAACGTCCTGACTTTC.

In its sample, this clonotype was seen many times. V gene TRBV27 combines with J gene TRBJ2-3; no clear D gene. The CDR3 is 13 amino acids. The germline V gene has CDR1 MNHEY and CDR2 SMNVEV (reference sequence). The ends were cut back, 4 bases at V and 0 bases at J, with 5 bases in the middle. CDR3 residues: CASSWGSTDTQYF. The CDR3 coding sequence is TGTGCCAGCAGTTGGGGAAGCACAGATACGCAGTATTTT.

CDR3 region: CASSRLTTRDGTEAFF. The CDR3 DNA reads as TGCGCCAGCAGCCGATTAACTACCCGGGACGGCACTGAAGCTTTCTTT. The rearrangement uses TRBV4-1 and TRBJ1-1; D is perhaps TRBD1 (5 bases). Deletions cut 4 bases from V and 4 bases from J, with 19 bases between. Germline V lookup: CDR1 MGHRA, CDR2 YSYEKL. CDR3 length: 16 amino acids.

In this sample, this clonotype turned up a few times. The CDR3 sequence is CASNIDRSQSPLHF. DNA of the CDR3: TGTGCCAGCAACATCGACAGAAGTCAGTCACCCCTCCACTTT. The V and J genes are TRBV27 and TRBJ1-6; a possible D gene is TRBD1 (5 bases). The CDR3 totals 14 residues. The V gene's germline CDR1 is MNHEY and CDR2 SMNVEV (reference sequence). V was cut by 7 bases and J by 10 bases, with 17 bases left in between.

This clonotype occurred a few times. This chain connects TRBV20-1 to TRBJ2-2; no firm D call. This CDR3 is built from 14 residues. Germline V CDR1 and CDR2: DFQATT, SNEGSKA (reference sequence). Trimming cost V 0 bases and J 3 bases, with 8 bases left between them. The CDR3 sequence: CSARDSGYTGELFF. The DNA for the CDR3 is TGCAGTGCTAGAGACTCCGGATACACCGGGGAGCTGTTTTTT.

The chain recombines TRBV3-1 with TRBJ2-5; the D gene is possibly TRBD2 (6 bases). V lost 7 bases and J 1 base, leaving 31 bases between the germline ends. Per germline, CDR1 LGHDT and CDR2 YNNKEL (reference sequence). The CDR3 totals 20 residues. The CDR3: CASTLRLPPRRDWSQETQYF. CDR3 DNA: TGTGCCAGCACCCTAAGATTACCCCCAAGGAGGGACTGGAGCCAAGAGACCCAGTACTTC.

The chain links TRBV7-9 to TRBJ2-7; 9 nucleotides align to TRBD2. The CDR3 spans 15 residues. After removal of 3 bases from V and 3 bases from J, the junction contained 6 bases not matched to a gene. CDR1 SEHNR and CDR2 FQNEAQ come from the germline V gene (reference sequence). CDR3 DNA sequence: TGTGCCAGCAGCTTCTCAGCGGGGGGACACTACGAGCAGTACGTC. It encodes CASSFSAGGHYEQYV.

J is TRBJ1-3 and V is TRBV9, with TRBD1 identical over 7 bases. CDR3 length: 14 amino acids. With 0 bases clipped from V and 11 bases from J, the junction kept 8 bases outside the gene matches. Germline CDR1 and CDR2: SGDLS and YYNGEE. In DNA form, the CDR3 reads TGTGCCAGCAGCGTAGTGCGGACAGGAAATCCCATATATTTT. Translated: CASSVVRTGNPIYF.

A few counts support this clonotype. The chain employs TRBV27 and TRBJ2-3, with 9 bases lining up with TRBD1. Germline V gives CDR1 MNHEY, CDR2 SMNVEV (reference sequence). The CDR3 totals 15 residues. Trimming cost V 4 bases and J 5 bases; bases outside gene matches: 7. CDR3 region: CASSSYRGPGDTQYF. For the CDR3, the DNA is TGTGCCAGCAGTTCATACAGGGGGCCCGGAGATACGCAGTATTTT.

This clonotype was counted a few times. The chain combines TRBV6-5 with TRBJ1-2; no clear D. Germline V lookup: CDR1 MNHEY, CDR2 SVGAGI. This CDR3 is built from 14 residues. Trimming removed 2 bases from V and 4 bases from J, with 11 bases in between. The CDR3 DNA sequence: TGTGCCAGCAGTTACGCAGTGCTCAGCTATGGCTACACCTTC. Its protein product is CASSYAVLSYGYTF.

The chain links TRBV6-5 to TRBJ2-7; D gene unclear. Between the trimmed V and J ends, which lost 1 base and 0 bases, there was a span of 7 bases. Germline values: CDR1 MNHEY, CDR2 SVGAGI. The CDR3 is 14 amino acids. The CDR3 nucleotides read TGTGCCAGCAGTTACTATGGCCTCTCCTACGAGCAGTACTTC. Encoded protein: CASSYYGLSYEQYF.

The table lists this clonotype with a few counts. The V gene is TRBV11-2, the J gene TRBJ1-1, with TRBD1 as a possible D gene (5 bases). Germline assignment: CDR1 SGHAT and CDR2 FQNNGV. V lost 5 bases and J lost 1, with 20 bases in between. This CDR3 has 17 amino acids. The CDR3 bases are TGTGCCAGCAGCCCCCGGGACGGTGGAATGGCGAACACTGAAGCTTTCTTT. This encodes CASSPRDGGMANTEAFF. The whole variable domain, remainder taken from reference TRBV11-2 and TRBJ1-1, is EAGVAQSPRYKIIEKRQSVAFWCNPISGHATLYWYQQILGQGPKLLIQFQNNGVVDDSQLPKDRFSAERLKGVDSTLKIQPAKLEDSAVYLCASSPRDGGMANTEAFFGQGTRLTVV.

The table lists this clonotype with many counts. The chain carries TRBV7-3 and TRBJ2-6, with D unclear. Trimming took 7 bases from V and 10 from J, leaving 23 bases between them. The germline V gene has CDR1 SGHTA and CDR2 FQGTGA. This CDR3 is 16 amino acids long. For the CDR3, the DNA is TGTGCCAGCACCACCCACTGGGCAGCGAGGTTTAACGTCCTGACTTTC. It encodes CASTTHWAARFNVLTF.

This clonotype was found many times. V and J are TRBV6-2 or TRBV6-3 and TRBJ2-3; D is possibly TRBD2 (5 bases). CDR3 length: 13 amino acids. CDR1 is MNHEY, CDR2 SVGEGT, per germline. The germline V and J ends were trimmed by 5 bases and 7 bases, with 13 bases remaining between them. The CDR3 region has the DNA TGTGCCAGCAGTCCGGGGATGGCATATACGCAGTATTTT. Amino acids: CASSPGMAYTQYF.

The CDR3 spells CASSQGIVGLDGYTF. The CDR3 region has the DNA TGTGCCAGCAGCCAAGGAATAGTGGGGTTGGATGGCTACACCTTC. V and J are TRBV4-2 and TRBJ1-2, with D uncertain. Germline values: CDR1 LGHNA, CDR2 YNFKEQ. The V end lost 1 base, the J end lost 6 bases, and 15 bases lay between the germline ends. The CDR3 extends over 15 amino acids.

This clonotype was counted many times. The chain recombines TRBV3-1 with TRBJ2-1; tentatively, D is TRBD2 (6 bases). Germline V gives CDR1 LGHDT, CDR2 YNNKEL (reference sequence). This CDR3 is built from 14 residues. Trimming cost V 4 bases and J 8 bases, with 15 bases left between them. The CDR3 loop is CASSLETSGDEQFF. CDR3 bases: TGTGCCAGCAGCCTTGAGACTAGTGGGGATGAGCAGTTCTTC.

The CDR3 here is CASSYLWGGEQFF. The CDR3 DNA reads as TGTGCCAGCAGTTACTTATGGGGAGGTGAGCAGTTCTTC. This sequence joins TRBV6-5 and TRBJ2-1; D perhaps matches TRBD2 (6 bases). V lost 1 base and J lost 9, with 10 bases in between. In germline, CDR1 is MNHEY, CDR2 SVGAGI. The CDR3 length is 13 residues.

This clonotype was seen more than once but under ten times. The genes are TRBV20-1 and TRBJ2-1; 7 bases match TRBD2. The CDR3 is made up of 16 amino acids. Trimming at V came to 0 bases and at J to 5 bases, leaving 10 bases not matched to a gene. Germline V gives CDR1 DFQATT, CDR2 SNEGSKA (reference sequence). The CDR3 sequence is CSARDEASGGDNEQFF. In nucleotides, the CDR3 is TGCAGTGCTAGAGATGAGGCTAGCGGAGGGGACAATGAGCAGTTCTTC.

This clonotype was picked up many times. The chain joins TRBV5-6 to TRBJ2-3, with D unresolved. The V end was cut by 5 bases, the J end by 7 bases, with 17 bases between. CDR1 and CDR2 from the germline V gene are SGHDT and YYEEEE. The CDR3 sequence is 14 residues long. The CDR3 DNA is TGTGCCAGCAGACGGTCCCCGTCCACGAATACGCAGTATTTT. Its protein is CASRRSPSTNTQYF.

The chain joins TRBV5-5 to TRBJ1-6, with TRBD1 matching 8 bases. CDR3 length: 13 residues. CDR1 is SGHKS and CDR2 is YYEKEE in the germline V gene (reference sequence). Trimming took 4 bases from V and 8 from J; bases not matched to a gene: 2. CDR3 sequence reads: CASSPDRDSPLHF. In DNA, the CDR3 is TGTGCCAGCAGCCCGGACAGGGATTCACCCCTCCACTTT.

This clonotype was detected only a few times. The chain uses TRBV6-5 and TRBJ2-7, with 9 bases matching TRBD1. Trimming at V came to 4 bases and at J to 6 bases, leaving 13 bases not matched to a gene. Looked up from germline, CDR1 is MNHEY and CDR2 is SVGAGI. The length of the CDR3 is 16 residues. The CDR3 region is CASSSPSGQGSSEQYF. The CDR3 nucleotides read TGTGCCAGCAGTTCACCGTCGGGACAGGGTAGCTCCGAGCAGTACTTC.

This clonotype was seen repeatedly, ten times or more. The chain employs TRBV11-1 and TRBJ2-1; 9 bases map to TRBD2. The length of the CDR3 is 16 residues. Germline trimming cut 5 bases from V and 4 bases from J; bases unmatched to any gene: 9. CDR1 and CDR2 (germline): SGHAT, FQDESV (reference sequence). The CDR3 nucleotides are TGTGCCAGCAGCCCTACGGGCGGGGGGGTTTACAATGAGCAGTTCTTC. Its translation: CASSPTGGGVYNEQFF.

This clonotype has more than one count but fewer than ten. This chain joins TRBV7-3 and TRBJ1-6; D is ambiguous. From germline, CDR1 is SGHTA and CDR2 FQGTGA. The CDR3 extends over 15 amino acids. V was cut by 2 bases and J by 7 bases, with 12 bases left in between. This CDR3 reads CASSLYVGLNSPLHF. In DNA, the CDR3 is TGTGCCAGCAGCTTATATGTGGGCCTAAATTCACCCCTCCACTTT.

This clonotype was seen ten or more times. The genes are TRBV6-6 and TRBJ1-1; maybe TRBD1 (5 bases). Germline CDR1 MNHNY, CDR2 SVGAGI (reference sequence). The CDR3 is 12 amino acids. V was pared by 7 bases and J by 7 bases, with 13 bases between. The CDR3 here is CASILGRGEAFF. CDR3 in DNA: TGTGCCAGCATTCTCGGTAGGGGTGAAGCTTTCTTT.

This clonotype was seen a handful of times. This chain connects TRBV19 to TRBJ2-2; tentative D call: TRBD1 (6 bases). In germline, CDR1 is LNHDA, CDR2 SQIVND (reference sequence). This CDR3 is built from 15 residues. Trimming took 1 base from V and 0 from J, leaving 6 bases between them. The CDR3 DNA reads as TGTGCCAGTAGTATAGGGACAGCGAACACCGGGGAGCTGTTTTTT. Its protein product is CASSIGTANTGELFF. Full variable domain (remainder filled in from reference TRBV19 and TRBJ2-2): DGGITQSPKYLFRKEGQNVTLSCEQNLNHDAMYWYRQDPGQGLRLIYYSQIVNDFQKGDIAEGYSVSREKKESFPLTVTSAQKNPTAFYLCASSIGTANTGELFFGEGSRLTVL.

The rearrangement links TRBV12-3 or TRBV12-4 to TRBJ1-6; 7 nucleotides agree with TRBD1. Trimming took 1 base from V and 8 from J; bases not matched to a gene: 5. This CDR3 region has 15 residues. CDR3 loop: CASSLGGQLHSPLHF. The CDR3 DNA is TGTGCCAGCAGTTTAGGGGGACAGTTGCATTCACCCCTCCACTTT.

The chain employs TRBV20-1 and TRBJ2-5, with a possible D match to TRBD2 (5 bases). Germline V gene sequence: CDR1 DFQATT, CDR2 SNEGSKA (reference sequence). The CDR3 covers 12 residues. V was pared by 2 bases and J by 5 bases, with 9 bases between. This chain's CDR3 is CSARLAAETQYF. The DNA of the CDR3 is TGCAGTGCTAGACTAGCCGCGGAGACCCAGTACTTC.

CDR3 region: CASSPWDEGRETQYF. For the CDR3, the DNA is TGTGCCAGCAGCCCCTGGGACGAGGGACGAGAGACCCAGTACTTC. This chain joins TRBV3-1 and TRBJ2-5, with D perhaps given as TRBD1 or TRBD2 (5 bases each). V was cut by 4 bases and J by 4 bases, with 16 bases left in between. This CDR3 is built from 15 residues. CDR1 is LGHDT, CDR2 YNNKEL, per germline (reference sequence).

Many counts were recorded for this clonotype. This chain links TRBV20-1 with TRBJ2-1; TRBD2 matches 12 bases. The CDR3 is 17 amino acids. Germline CDR1 reads DFQATT; CDR2 reads SNEGSKA (reference sequence). The V and J ends lost 3 bases and 10 bases, in that order; junction bases with no gene match: 16. The CDR3 region has the DNA TGCAGTGCTAGTGAACTAGCGGGGGGCCGGGGGGCAAAGGAGCAGTTCTTC. Its protein product is CSASELAGGRGAKEQFF.